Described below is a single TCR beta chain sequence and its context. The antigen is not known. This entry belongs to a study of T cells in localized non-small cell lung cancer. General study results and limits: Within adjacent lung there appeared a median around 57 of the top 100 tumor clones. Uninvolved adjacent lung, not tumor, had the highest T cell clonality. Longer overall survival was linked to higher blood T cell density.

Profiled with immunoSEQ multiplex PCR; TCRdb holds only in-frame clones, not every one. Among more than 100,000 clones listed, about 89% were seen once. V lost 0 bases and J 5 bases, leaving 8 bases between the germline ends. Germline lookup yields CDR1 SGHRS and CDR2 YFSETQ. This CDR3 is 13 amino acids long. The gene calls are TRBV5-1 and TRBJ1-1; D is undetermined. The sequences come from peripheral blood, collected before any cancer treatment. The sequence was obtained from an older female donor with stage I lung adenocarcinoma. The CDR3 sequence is CASSLVSRTEAFF. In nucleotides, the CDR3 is TGCGCCAGCAGCTTGGTCAGCCGAACTGAAGCTTTCTTT.